A selection of T cell receptor beta chains follows, all from one sample in a study of blood T cell repertoires in COVID-19. This table comes from immunoSEQ multiplex PCR, and its TCRdb copy is limited to in-frame clones, with some not included. The sample records some 76,000 clones, 90% being singletons. The source material was peripheral blood. Source of these receptors: a woman between 18 and 30 years old with acute or convalescent COVID-19. Both conserved end residues are part of each CDR3. The D gene is left open where the match is weak. Some rows have no size entry. The others give once, few or many, or a class for an expanded clone.

CASSVGVGVSMTEAFF | NA | TRBV9 | NA
CAISGGQAISGNTIYF | TRBD1 | TRBV10-3 | few
CASSFGDSYGYTF | TRBD1 | TRBV12-3/TRBV12-4 | NA
CASNRQGYYGYTF | TRBD1 | TRBV19 | NA
CAIRDSLNTEAFF | NA | TRBV10-3 | NA
CASSQALADRGNTEAFF | NA | TRBV4-1 | NA
CASSLTGENSNQPQHF | TRBD1 | TRBV27 | NA
CASSTNRLQDTQYF | NA | TRBV6-2/TRBV6-3 | NA
CASRTGVGELFF | TRBD1 | TRBV2 | NA
CATRTGGLSSEKLFF | TRBD1 | TRBV2 | NA
CASSLQGAVNNEQFF | TRBD1 | TRBV7-2 | NA
CASSPGVGFNEKLFF | NA | TRBV2 | once
CASSLDPAGDNEQFF | TRBD2 | TRBV7-6 | NA
CASSLGPASPILFF | NA | TRBV5-8 | NA
CASSIDGRGRDTQYF | TRBD2 | TRBV19 | NA
CASSQTGFNQPQHF | NA | TRBV6-5 | NA
CASSDLRVSGANVLTF | NA | TRBV6-1 | NA
CASSVADSRTGELFF | NA | TRBV9 | NA
CASSARQGPNTEAFF | TRBD1 | TRBV7-9 | NA
CASSDSRVEPQHF | NA | TRBV2 | NA
CASSGDRVRGYTF | TRBD1 | TRBV4-1 | NA
CASSQEDTDTQYF | NA | TRBV2 | NA
CASSLQGNTGELFF | NA | TRBV19 | NA